The subject of this entry is one TCR beta chain. Time point denoted: baseline pretreatment blood. Treatment given: 15 Gy SBRT to primary tumor, nephrectomy 4 weeks later. Using immunoSEQ multiplex PCR, the repertoire was profiled, and TCRdb retains in-frame clones only, with some absent. The sample shows 100,000 to 150,000 clones, 82% of them seen only once. This sample is drawn from a study of radiation and T cells in renal cell carcinoma. CDR3 length equals 13 residues. Trimming took off 3 bases at V and 4 bases at J, with 8 bases between the two ends. Germline CDR1 is LNHNV and CDR2 is YYDKDF (reference sequence).

The receptor was isolated from a woman aged 55-75 years with renal cell carcinoma. The V gene is TRBV15, the J gene TRBJ2-3, with D uncertain. The specimen comprised blood, sampled from a patient whose treatment included radiotherapy and nephrectomy. CDR3 sequence: CATSSLRSDTQYF. The CDR3 nucleotides are TGTGCCACCAGCAGTCTTCGCTCAGATACGCAGTATTTT.